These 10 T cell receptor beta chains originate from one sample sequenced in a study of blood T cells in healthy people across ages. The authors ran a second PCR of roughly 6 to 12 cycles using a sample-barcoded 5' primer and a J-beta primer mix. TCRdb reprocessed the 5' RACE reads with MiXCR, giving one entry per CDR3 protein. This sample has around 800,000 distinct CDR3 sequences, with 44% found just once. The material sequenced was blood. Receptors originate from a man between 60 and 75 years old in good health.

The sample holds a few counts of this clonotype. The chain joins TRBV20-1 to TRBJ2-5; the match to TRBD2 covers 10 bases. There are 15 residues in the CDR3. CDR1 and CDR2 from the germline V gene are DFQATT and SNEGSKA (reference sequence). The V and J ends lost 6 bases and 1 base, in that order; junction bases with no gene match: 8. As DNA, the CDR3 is TGCAGTGCCCCCCAAGCGGGGGGGACCCAAGAGACCCAGTACTTC. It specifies CSAPQAGGTQETQYF.

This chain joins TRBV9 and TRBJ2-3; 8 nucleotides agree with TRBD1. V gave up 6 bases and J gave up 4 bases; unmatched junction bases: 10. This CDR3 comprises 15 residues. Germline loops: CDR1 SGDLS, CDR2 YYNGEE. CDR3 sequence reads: CASTPGGASPDTQYF. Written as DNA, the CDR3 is TGTGCCAGCACCCCAGGGGGCGCAAGCCCAGATACGCAGTATTTT.

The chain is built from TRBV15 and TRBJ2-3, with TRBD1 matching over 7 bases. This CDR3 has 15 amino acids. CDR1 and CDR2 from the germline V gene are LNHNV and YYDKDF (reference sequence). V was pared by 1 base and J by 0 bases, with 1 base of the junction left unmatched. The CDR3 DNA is TGTGCCACCAGCAGAGGACAGGGTAGCACAGATACGCAGTATTTT. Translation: CATSRGQGSTDTQYF. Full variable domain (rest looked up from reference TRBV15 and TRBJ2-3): DAMVIQNPRYQVTQFGKPVTLSCSQTLNHNVMYWYQQKSSQAPKLLFHYYDKDFNNEADTPDNFQSRRPNTSFCFLDIRSPGLGDTAMYLCATSRGQGSTDTQYFGPGTRLTVL.

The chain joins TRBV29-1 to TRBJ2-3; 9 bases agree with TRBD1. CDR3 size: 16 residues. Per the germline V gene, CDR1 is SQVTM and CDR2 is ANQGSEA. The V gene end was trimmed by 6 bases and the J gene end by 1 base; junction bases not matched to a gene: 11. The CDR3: CSVISGTGFGTDTQYF. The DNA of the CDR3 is TGCAGCGTCATCTCGGGGACAGGGTTTGGCACAGATACGCAGTATTTT.

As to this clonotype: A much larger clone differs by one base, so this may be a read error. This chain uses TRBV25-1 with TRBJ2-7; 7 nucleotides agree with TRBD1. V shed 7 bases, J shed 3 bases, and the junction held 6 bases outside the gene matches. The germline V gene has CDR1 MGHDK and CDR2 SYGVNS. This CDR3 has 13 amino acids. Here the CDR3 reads CASIPRDSYEQYF. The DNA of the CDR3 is TGTGCCAGCATTCCCCGGGACAGCTACGAGCAGTACTTC.

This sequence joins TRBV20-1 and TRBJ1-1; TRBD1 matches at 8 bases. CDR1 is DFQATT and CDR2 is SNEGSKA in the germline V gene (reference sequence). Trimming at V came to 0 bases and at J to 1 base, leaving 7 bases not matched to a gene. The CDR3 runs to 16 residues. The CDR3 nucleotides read TGCAGTGCTAGAGATGGGACAGGTGCTACGAACACTGAAGCTTTCTTT. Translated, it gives CSARDGTGATNTEAFF.

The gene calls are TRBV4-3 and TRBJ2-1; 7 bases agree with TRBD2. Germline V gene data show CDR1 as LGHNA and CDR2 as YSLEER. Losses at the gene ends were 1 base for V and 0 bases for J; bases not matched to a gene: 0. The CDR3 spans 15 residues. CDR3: CASSQGTSSYNEQFF. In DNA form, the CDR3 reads TGCGCCAGCAGCCAAGGGACTAGCTCCTACAATGAGCAGTTCTTC.

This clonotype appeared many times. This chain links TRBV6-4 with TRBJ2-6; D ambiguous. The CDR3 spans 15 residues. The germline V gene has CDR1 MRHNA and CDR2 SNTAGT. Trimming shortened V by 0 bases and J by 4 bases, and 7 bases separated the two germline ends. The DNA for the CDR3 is TGTGCCAGCAGTGACTCGACTGACGGGGCCAACGTCCTGACTTTC. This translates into CASSDSTDGANVLTF.

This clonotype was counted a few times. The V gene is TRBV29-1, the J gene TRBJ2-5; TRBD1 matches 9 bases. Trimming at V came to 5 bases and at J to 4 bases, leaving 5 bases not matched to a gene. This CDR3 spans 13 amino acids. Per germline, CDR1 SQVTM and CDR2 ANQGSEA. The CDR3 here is CSVNRGLLETQYF. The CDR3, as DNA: TGCAGCGTTAACAGGGGGCTGCTAGAGACCCAGTACTTC.

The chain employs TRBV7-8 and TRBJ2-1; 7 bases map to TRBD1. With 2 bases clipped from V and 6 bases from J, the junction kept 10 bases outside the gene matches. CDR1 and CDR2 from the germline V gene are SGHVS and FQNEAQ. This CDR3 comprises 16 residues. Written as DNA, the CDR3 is TGTGCCAGCAGCTTACCGTGGACAGGTGGGGGCAATGAGCAGTTCTTC. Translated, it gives CASSLPWTGGGNEQFF.